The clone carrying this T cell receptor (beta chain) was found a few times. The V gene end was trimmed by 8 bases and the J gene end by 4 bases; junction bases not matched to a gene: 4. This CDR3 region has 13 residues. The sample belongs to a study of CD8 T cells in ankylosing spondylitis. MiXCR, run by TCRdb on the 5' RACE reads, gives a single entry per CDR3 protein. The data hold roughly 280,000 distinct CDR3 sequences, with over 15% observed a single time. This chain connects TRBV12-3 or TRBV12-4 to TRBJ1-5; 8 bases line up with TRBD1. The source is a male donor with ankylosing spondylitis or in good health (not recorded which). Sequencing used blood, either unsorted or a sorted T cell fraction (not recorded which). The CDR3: CASRTGQNQPQHF. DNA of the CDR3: TGTGCCAGCCGGACAGGGCAAAATCAGCCCCAGCATTTT.